This T cell receptor beta chain originates from a study of T cell repertoires in cytomegalovirus infection. Study-wide context: A matching HLA type, together with CMV infection, was signaled by public TCR beta signatures. Points from the study as a whole: It was HLA-C-restricted CMV-specific TCR beta clonotypes that dominated the response ex vivo. Pooled public TCR beta family frequency picked out CMV carriers with the relevant HLA.

This clonotype appeared many times. Its antigen is as yet unknown. TCRdb reanalysed the reads using MiXCR and keeps one entry per CDR3 protein. There are some 300,000 distinct CDR3 sequences in the sample; roughly 15% occur only once, and 12% lies in the top ten. Deletions cut 7 bases from V and 4 bases from J, with 24 bases between. There are 17 residues in the CDR3. The sample taken for sequencing was PBMCs. The receptor was isolated from a human donor in good health (CMV status not recorded). Some clones in this sample may be carry-over from other donors' samples. The gene calls are TRBV12-3 or TRBV12-4 and TRBJ2-3; tentatively, D is TRBD1 (6 bases). The CDR3 region is CASISSPDSLISDTQYF. The CDR3 DNA reads as TGTGCCAGCATATCTTCTCCGGACAGTTTAATTTCAGATACGCAGTATTTT.